This T cell receptor (beta chain) was sequenced during a study of vaccination effects on CD4 cells after COVID-19. Across the whole study: Wells of around 2 million PBMC each were grown with 7.5 to 10 IU/ml IL-2 and 9 to 10 ug/ml peptides.

This CDR3 spans 18 amino acids. The V and J ends lost 3 bases and 6 bases respectively, with 25 bases between them. Germline lookup yields CDR1 SGHTS and CDR2 YDEGEE. TCRdb's copy holds only in-frame clones and misses some; the assay was immunoSEQ multiplex PCR. The sample records around 62,000 clones, roughly 81% being singletons. Following a 10-day culture, CD4+ T cells were purified. Two-dose BNT162b2 or mRNA-1273 vaccination was given to participants. Vaccinated participants had no history of SARS-CoV-2 infection and tested negative for nucleocapsid antibodies. Replacing half the medium with IL-2 medium was done on days 3 and 7. On this clone itself: Its matching antigen is unknown.

Study conclusions and caveats: Few convalescent patients and no early post-infection timepoints were included in the study.

The chain recombines TRBV5-8 with TRBJ2-1, with no clear D. The TCR was taken from a human donor who received a COVID-19 vaccine. The source material was CD4+ T cells from PBMCs cultured without peptide, sampled after COVID-19 vaccination. DNA for the CDR3: TGTGCCAGCAGCTCTCAAAGAGATGGACGCGTGGTCACCAATGAGCAGTTCTTC. Its translation: CASSSQRDGRVVTNEQFF.